This T cell receptor beta chain was documented in a study of blood T cells in healthy people across ages. For the second PCR, which ran for roughly 6 to 11 cycles, a sample-barcoded 5' primer and a J-beta primer mix were used. TCRdb ran MiXCR on the 5' RACE reads and lists one entry per CDR3 protein. In the table there are 600,000 to 1,000,000 distinct CDR3 sequences, roughly 50% of which are singletons. V lost 0 bases and J 2 bases, leaving 11 bases between the germline ends. The CDR3 has 17 amino acids. The germline V gene encodes CDR1 LGHNA and CDR2 YNFKEQ. J is TRBJ1-6 and V is TRBV4-2, with a weak D call TRBD1 (5 bases). The sample was blood. This receptor was identified in a man aged 25-45 years in good health. The CDR3 spells CASSQEEGSTYNSPLHF. The CDR3 region has the DNA TGTGCCAGCAGCCAAGAAGAGGGGAGTACCTATAATTCACCCCTCCACTTT.